These T cell receptor beta chains were read from a single sample in a study of T cell responses to AZD1222 COVID-19 vaccine. Clones were read by immunoSEQ multiplex PCR, and TCRdb kept only the in-frame ones, dropping some. The sample records 140,000 to 150,000 clones, about nine tenths being singletons. Material: peripheral blood, obtained 28 days after the second AZD1222 dose. These receptors were obtained from an adult who received the AZD1222 COVID-19 vaccine. Both conserved end residues are part of each CDR3. The D gene is left open where the match is weak. Expanded clones get a size class; other rows say once, few or many, or leave the size out.

d_call,clone_size,v_call,j_call,cdr3_aa,cdr3_nt
.,.,TRBV29-1,TRBJ2-3,CSVVAVGSDTQYF,TGCAGCGTCGTGGCCGTGGGCTCAGATACGCAGTATTTT
TRBD2,.,TRBV10-2,TRBJ2-1,CASSENGRGAEQFF,TGCGCCAGCAGTGAGAACGGGAGGGGAGCTGAGCAGTTCTTC
TRBD1,.,TRBV5-1,TRBJ2-7,CASSSVLSLDRGPAYYEQYF,TGCGCCAGCAGCTCGGTACTTAGTCTAGACAGGGGGCCGGCTTATTACGAGCAGTACTTC
TRBD1,.,TRBV13,TRBJ1-2,CASSLGRGNGYTF,TGTGCCAGCAGCTTAGGCAGGGGGAATGGCTACACCTTC
.,.,TRBV28,TRBJ2-1,CASSLHEQFF,TGTGCCAGCAGTCTTCATGAGCAGTTCTTC
.,many,TRBV7-9,TRBJ2-1,CASSPNEQFF,TGTGCCAGCAGCCCAAATGAGCAGTTCTTC
.,.,TRBV4-1,TRBJ1-1,CASSQRQGLGTEAFF,TGCGCCAGCAGCCAACGCCAGGGGCTGGGCACTGAAGCTTTCTTT
.,.,TRBV7-9,TRBJ1-2,CASSLGGFYGYTF,TGTGCCAGCAGCTTAGGTGGTTTCTATGGCTACACCTTC
TRBD1,.,TRBV19,TRBJ2-5,CASSLTGGSRETQYF,TGTGCCAGTAGTCTCACAGGGGGCTCACGGGAGACCCAGTACTTC
TRBD1,.,TRBV19,TRBJ1-5,CASSPQDRGVAQPQHF,TGTGCCAGTAGTCCCCAGGACAGGGGGGTCGCTCAGCCCCAGCATTTT
TRBD2,.,TRBV30,TRBJ2-1,CAWAGGDVREQFF,TGTGCCTGGGCGGGAGGGGATGTAAGAGAGCAGTTCTTC
TRBD2,.,TRBV7-9,TRBJ2-1,CASSLAGGPGNEQFF,TGTGCCAGCAGCCTAGCGGGAGGGCCGGGTAATGAGCAGTTCTTC
TRBD1,.,TRBV5-1,TRBJ2-7,CASSLDRGDEQYF,TGCGCCAGCAGCTTGGACAGGGGTGACGAGCAGTACTTC
.,.,TRBV30,TRBJ1-6,CASGTNYNSPLHF,TGTGCTTCCGGGACCAACTATAATTCACCCCTCCACTTT
.,.,TRBV7-8,TRBJ2-1,CASSLGRVGGYNEQFF,TGTGCCAGCAGCTTAGGTAGGGTTGGGGGATACAATGAGCAGTTCTTC
.,.,TRBV5-5,TRBJ2-2,CASSFTTNTGELFF,TGTGCCAGCAGCTTTACGACGAACACCGGGGAGCTGTTTTTT
.,.,TRBV3-1/TRBV3-2,TRBJ2-1,CASSQDRTNYRAYNEQFF,TGTGCCAGCAGCCAAGATCGAACTAACTACCGGGCCTACAATGAGCAGTTCTTC
.,.,TRBV28,TRBJ2-7,CASSQGGHAIKEQYF,TGTGCCAGCAGTCAAGGGGGACATGCGATTAAGGAGCAGTACTTC
.,.,TRBV5-1,TRBJ2-7,CASSLTVSAYEQYF,TGCGCCAGCAGCCTGACGGTTTCGGCCTACGAGCAGTACTTC
.,.,TRBV27,TRBJ2-7,CASSTPTGAYEQYF,TGTGCCAGCAGTACCCCGACGGGGGCCTACGAGCAGTACTTC
TRBD2,.,TRBV10-3,TRBJ2-1,CAILGLAGVNEQFF,TGTGCCATCCTGGGACTAGCGGGAGTAAATGAGCAGTTCTTC
TRBD2,.,TRBV27,TRBJ2-1,CASRLAGRNEQFF,TGTGCCAGCAGACTAGCGGGGAGGAATGAGCAGTTCTTC
.,.,TRBV27,TRBJ2-7,CASAVGGSGYEQYF,TGTGCCAGCGCCGTCGGGGGTTCGGGCTACGAGCAGTACTTC
TRBD1,.,TRBV7-3,TRBJ2-7,CASSPRQGSYEQYF,TGTGCCAGCAGCCCCCGACAGGGGTCATACGAGCAGTACTTC
.,.,TRBV27,TRBJ1-1,CASYPGGLNTEAFF,TGTGCCTCTTACCCGGGAGGCTTGAACACTGAAGCTTTCTTT
.,.,TRBV27,TRBJ2-5,CASSLSGRATQYF,TGTGCCAGCAGTTTATCGGGACGGGCGACCCAGTACTTC
.,.,TRBV4-2,TRBJ1-1,CASSQDRRGPEAFF,TGTGCCAGCAGCCAAGATCGGAGGGGTCCCGAAGCTTTCTTT
TRBD1,.,TRBV27,TRBJ1-2,CASSLGQNYGYTF,TGTGCCAGCAGCCTGGGACAGAACTATGGCTACACCTTC
TRBD1,.,TRBV18,TRBJ2-7,CASSPGTDYEQYF,TGTGCCAGCTCACCCGGGACAGACTACGAGCAGTACTTC
TRBD2,.,TRBV6-2/TRBV6-3,TRBJ2-7,CASSYNRLAGQYF,TGTGCCAGCAGTTACAATCGACTAGCGGGACAGTACTTC
.,.,TRBV27,TRBJ1-6,CASSPDLSYLSPLHF,TGTGCCAGCAGTCCTGACCTATCCTATCTTTCACCCCTCCACTTT
.,.,TRBV11-3,TRBJ2-7,CASSWDNYEQYF,TGTGCCAGCAGCTGGGACAACTACGAGCAGTACTTC
.,.,TRBV20-1,TRBJ1-2,CSAGGPHGYTF,TGCAGTGCGGGGGGACCTCATGGCTACACCTTC
.,.,TRBV6-5,TRBJ1-1,CASSYSGAAVGAEAFF,TGTGCCAGCAGTTACTCAGGGGCAGCCGTCGGGGCTGAAGCTTTCTTT
TRBD2,.,TRBV11-3,TRBJ2-3,CASSSGLAGVRGQYF,TGTGCCAGCAGCTCTGGACTAGCGGGAGTTCGGGGGCAGTATTTT
.,once,TRBV6-4,TRBJ2-3,CASSSSGVSTDTQYF,TGTGCCAGCAGCTCCTCAGGGGTGAGCACAGATACGCAGTATTTT
.,.,TRBV5-1,TRBJ2-5,CASSLVPAQETQYF,TGCGCCAGCAGCTTGGTCCCAGCTCAGGAGACCCAGTACTTC